This T cell receptor beta chain is drawn from a study of post-analysis software for immune sequencing data. Turning to the study itself: Recorded subtypes: relapsing-remitting, secondary progressive, progressive-relapsing; some patients unannotated. General observations from the study: Patients with multiple sclerosis recorded significantly lower normalized Chao1 diversity than controls, the study found. Same-batch samples co-clustered strongly by F measure. In patients, five or six TRBV segments were more frequent than in controls, with TRBV5-6, TRBV5-1 and TRBV20-1 among them.

The CDR3 sequence is 13 residues long. The V end was cut by 4 bases, the J end by 7 bases, with 11 bases between. Germline assignment: CDR1 KGHSH and CDR2 LQKENI. Built from TCR beta cDNA, the libraries had unique molecular identifiers in them. When 1 to 10 million T cells were used, they gave roughly 490,000 cDNA molecules. TCRdb re-called the PCR reads through MiXCR, storing one row per CDR3 protein. The repertoire holds almost 700,000 distinct CDR3 sequences, with approximately 60% as singletons. Regarding this clonotype: Its antigen is still unknown.

The sequence was collected from a girl aged 2 to 10 with multiple sclerosis. The gene calls are TRBV18 and TRBJ2-4, with D possibly being TRBD2 (6 bases). Sequencing was done on a sample of blood. This CDR3 reads CASSLPRGNIQYF. CDR3 bases: TGTGCCAGCTCACTACCTCGGGGGAACATTCAGTACTTC.